Presented here are 14 T cell receptor beta chains from one specimen sequenced in a study of blood T cell repertoires in COVID-19. Only in-frame clones appear in the TCRdb table, and some are missing; sequencing was by immunoSEQ multiplex PCR. This sample has 150,000 to 200,000 clones, with 89% found just once. Specimen: peripheral blood. These receptors came from a man between 60 and 75 years old with acute or convalescent COVID-19.

CDR3 DNA sequence: TGTGCCAGCAGCCGAGGTTATGGCTACACCTTC. It encodes CASSRGYGYTF. The rearrangement joins TRBV12-3 or TRBV12-4 to TRBJ1-2; D call uncertain. Trimming stripped 6 bases from V and 5 bases from J, with 7 bases between. The CDR3 loop spans 11 amino acids.

The rearrangement links TRBV3-1 (or the pseudogene TRBV3-2) to TRBJ1-5; no firm D call. The CDR3 extends over 12 amino acids. V lost 1 base and J lost 6, with 4 bases in between. In germline, CDR1 is LGHDT, CDR2 YNNKEL (reference sequence). CDR3 in DNA: TGTGCCAGCAGCCAAGGAGGTCAGCCCCAGCATTTT. It translates to CASSQGGQPQHF.

This clone was observed a handful of times. This chain uses TRBV6-5 with TRBJ1-1; no clear D. The germline V and J ends were trimmed by 0 bases and 6 bases, with 8 bases remaining between them. The CDR3 is 13 residues long. CDR1 is MNHEY and CDR2 is SVGAGI in the germline V gene. The CDR3 DNA follows: TGTGCCAGCAGTTACTCGCGGGCATCTGAAGCTTTCTTT. Residues: CASSYSRASEAFF.

The chain carries TRBV2 and TRBJ2-2; the D gene is possibly TRBD1 (6 bases). CDR1 and CDR2 (germline): SNHLY, FYNNEI. The CDR3 is made up of 13 amino acids. The V end was cut by 7 bases, the J end by 6 bases, with 12 bases between. Written as DNA, the CDR3 is TGTGCCAGCAACACCCCAGGGGCCGGGGAGCTGTTTTTT. Its protein product is CASNTPGAGELFF.

The V gene is TRBV5-1, the J gene TRBJ2-1; 8 nucleotides align to TRBD1. The CDR3 has 17 residues. The junction had 9 bases not matched to a gene; V was cut back by 1 base and J by 3 bases. Germline CDR1 is SGHRS and CDR2 is YFSETQ. The CDR3 DNA is TGCGCCAGCAGCTTGACGGGCCGGACAGGGCTCTACAATGAGCAGTTCTTC. Encoded protein: CASSLTGRTGLYNEQFF.

The rearrangement links TRBV7-2 to TRBJ2-1, with 11 nucleotides matching TRBD1. This CDR3 comprises 14 residues. The V gene end was trimmed by 6 bases and the J gene end by 9 bases; junction bases not matched to a gene: 7. Looked up from germline, CDR1 is SGHTA and CDR2 is FQGNSA. CDR3 in amino acids: CASRTGTGGGEQFF. CDR3 DNA sequence: TGTGCCAGCAGGACCGGGACAGGGGGTGGTGAGCAGTTCTTC.

V and J are TRBV5-1 and TRBJ1-6, with D maybe TRBD1 (5 bases). The V and J ends lost 4 bases and 8 bases respectively, with 13 bases between them. Looked up from germline, CDR1 is SGHRS and CDR2 is YFSETQ. The CDR3 sequence is 14 residues long. CDR3 loop: CASSHGTRDSPLHF. The CDR3 coding sequence is TGCGCCAGCAGCCATGGGACTAGGGATTCACCCCTCCACTTT.

The rearrangement uses TRBV11-3 and TRBJ2-2; D is unresolved. V lost 1 base and J lost 4, with 4 bases in between. Germline V gene lookup returns CDR1 SGHNT and CDR2 YENEEA. This CDR3 is 13 amino acids long. CDR3 nucleotide sequence: TGTGCCAGCAGCTTAGCGGGCACCGGGGAGCTGTTTTTT. This encodes CASSLAGTGELFF.

The chain joins TRBV19 to TRBJ2-1; 9 bases align to TRBD2. Per the germline V gene, CDR1 is LNHDA and CDR2 is SQIVND (reference sequence). After removal of 7 bases from V and 2 bases from J, the junction contained 9 bases not matched to a gene. CDR3 length: 16 residues. Here the CDR3 reads CASTNGIAGAYNEQFF. The CDR3 DNA reads as TGTGCCAGTACCAACGGGATAGCGGGGGCCTACAATGAGCAGTTCTTC.

The rearrangement links TRBV27 to TRBJ2-2; a possible D gene is TRBD2 (6 bases). Trimming stripped 5 bases from V and 0 bases from J, with 13 bases between. Germline loops: CDR1 MNHEY, CDR2 SMNVEV (reference sequence). The CDR3 runs 16 residues. The CDR3 spells CASSPSGLTNTGELFF. The CDR3 DNA sequence: TGTGCCAGCAGTCCATCGGGACTGACGAACACCGGGGAGCTGTTTTTT.

The rearrangement joins TRBV30 to TRBJ1-5; 8 bases fit TRBD1. After removal of 2 bases from V and 4 bases from J, the junction contained 7 bases not matched to a gene. CDR1 and CDR2 (germline): GTSNPN, SVGIG (reference sequence). CDR3 length: 15 residues. CDR3 coding DNA: TGTGCCTGGAGTCTCCCAGGGGGCCCTAATCAGCCCCAGCATTTT. The encoded protein is CAWSLPGGPNQPQHF.

The J gene is TRBJ1-1, the V gene TRBV19, with 7 bases identical to TRBD1. Germline loops: CDR1 LNHDA, CDR2 SQIVND (reference sequence). The trim removed 3 bases at V and 0 bases at J, leaving 7 bases unmatched. The length of the CDR3 is 16 residues. The CDR3 is CASSIRDRTLNTEAFF. The CDR3 DNA reads TGTGCCAGTAGTATCCGGGACAGAACGTTGAACACTGAAGCTTTCTTT.

J is TRBJ2-3 and V is TRBV7-3, with D possibly matching TRBD2 (5 bases). In germline, CDR1 is SGHTA, CDR2 FQGTGA. This CDR3 has 15 residues. Trimming left V 5 bases short and J 0 bases short, with 12 bases between. The CDR3 loop reads CASSGRASSTDTQYF. Here the CDR3 DNA reads TGTGCCAGCAGCGGGCGGGCGTCTAGCACAGATACGCAGTATTTT.

This clone was counted between two and nine times. This chain connects TRBV12-5 to TRBJ2-1, with D hard to call. Germline V CDR1 and CDR2: LGHNT, FRNRAP. This CDR3 contains 14 residues. Trimming pared 0 bases from V and 4 bases from J, leaving 7 bases between. CDR3: CASGLVYSYNEQFF. In DNA, the CDR3 is TGTGCTAGTGGTTTGGTATACAGTTACAATGAGCAGTTCTTC.